This is a list of T cell receptor beta chains from one sample in a study of lymphopenia after photon versus proton radiotherapy. The data were produced by immunoSEQ multiplex PCR, yet TCRdb's version contains in-frame clones alone and is incomplete. The sample consists of 65,000 to 90,000 clones, approximately 90% of them appearing once. Source: peripheral blood, taken from a patient treated with photon-based radiotherapy. The source is a woman aged 35 to 49 with cholangiocarcinoma. Both conserved end residues are part of each CDR3. A D gene is named only where the DNA matches it firmly. The listing skips clone size in some rows; elsewhere it reads once, few, many or a size class.

size	length	V	J	D	DNA	CDR3
-	19	TRBV7-6	TRBJ1-1	TRBD1	TGTGCCAGCAGCTTAGCCGGGACAGGGTCCCTCCTAATGAACACTGAAGCTTTCTTT	CASSLAGTGSLLMNTEAFF
-	14	TRBV4-1	TRBJ1-2	-	TGCGCCAGCAGCCAAGTCCGGACAGAACATGGCTACACCTTC	CASSQVRTEHGYTF
-	14	TRBV6-5	TRBJ1-2	-	TGTGCCAGCAGTTACTCCGCAGGGCGCTATGGCTACACCTTC	CASSYSAGRYGYTF
-	14	TRBV19	TRBJ2-7	-	TGTGCCAGTAGTATAGAGGCAGCTACCTACGAGCAGTACTTC	CASSIEAATYEQYF
-	12	TRBV10-2	TRBJ1-1	-	TGCGCCAGCATTACAGGGAGCACTGAAGCTTTCTTT	CASITGSTEAFF
-	14	TRBV14	TRBJ1-1	-	TGTGCCAGCAGCCAAGGGGCAGGGGTTACTGAAGCTTTCTTT	CASSQGAGVTEAFF
once	14	TRBV5-6	TRBJ1-2	-	TGTGCCAGCAGCTTGGGAACCTTTAACTATGGCTACACCTTC	CASSLGTFNYGYTF
once	13	TRBV2	TRBJ1-2	-	TGTGCCAGCAGTGGCGGCGGGAGCTATGGCTACACCTTC	CASSGGGSYGYTF
once	15	TRBV4-1	TRBJ2-1	TRBD2	TGCGCCAGCAGCAGGGCGGGGGGGTCGAAAAATGAGCAGTTCTTC	CASSRAGGSKNEQFF
-	14	TRBV4-3	TRBJ2-7	-	TGCGCCAGCAGCCAAGAACAGGGTCCCTACGAGCAGTACTTC	CASSQEQGPYEQYF
-	14	TRBV29-1	TRBJ2-7	TRBD2	TGCAGCGTCTTCGGGACTAGCGCCGACTACGAGCAGTACTTC	CSVFGTSADYEQYF
-	14	TRBV11-2	TRBJ1-5	-	TGTGCCAGCAGCCGTGCGGGGCGCGATCAGCCCCAGCATTTT	CASSRAGRDQPQHF
-	14	TRBV2	TRBJ1-6	-	TGTGCCAGCAGTGAAGACAGGGCTAATTCACCCCTCCACTTT	CASSEDRANSPLHF
-	16	TRBV15	TRBJ2-6	-	TGTGCCACCAGCAGAGAGTTGGGGGCTGGGGCCAACGTCCTGACTTTC	CATSRELGAGANVLTF
-	15	TRBV7-8	TRBJ2-3	-	TGTGCCAGCAGCTGGGGGGTTACTAGCACAGATACGCAGTATTTT	CASSWGVTSTDTQYF
-	15	TRBV30	TRBJ1-3	-	TGTGCCTGGAGTTTGGGGGATCTAGGAGGAAACACCATATATTTT	CAWSLGDLGGNTIYF
-	13	TRBV29-1	TRBJ1-5	-	TGCAGCGTTCGGGCCGGGGGGAATCAGCCCCAGCATTTT	CSVRAGGNQPQHF
-	15	TRBV11-1	TRBJ1-4	-	TGTGCCAGCAGCTTAGGTTTGGCTTTCCATGAAAAACTGTTTTTT	CASSLGLAFHEKLFF
-	12	TRBV10-3	TRBJ1-2	TRBD1	TGTGCCACCAGGGGGTTGGGCGGGGGCTACACCTTC	CATRGLGGGYTF
-	12	TRBV6-5	TRBJ2-1	TRBD2	TGTGCCAGCAGTTCCGGGACTAGGCCCCAGTTCTTC	CASSSGTRPQFF
-	15	TRBV28	TRBJ2-2	-	TGTGCCAGCAGTCCTTCCAGAGATTACACCGGGGAGCTGTTTTTT	CASSPSRDYTGELFF
once	15	TRBV6-4	TRBJ2-2	TRBD2	TGTGCCAGCAGTGACTCTAGCGGGGAAACCGGGGAGCTGTTTTTT	CASSDSSGETGELFF
once	15	TRBV11-2	TRBJ1-2	TRBD1	TGTGCCAGCAGCTTAGCCCCGGACAGGGCTGGAGGCTACACCTTC	CASSLAPDRAGGYTF
-	15	TRBV5-1	TRBJ2-1	-	TGCGCCAGCAGCTTGGTTGCTAGCTTAGGCAATGAGCAGTTCTTC	CASSLVASLGNEQFF
-	15	TRBV5-1	TRBJ2-3	-	TGCGCCAGCAGCTTGGCCGGCCCGGGGACAGATACGCAGTATTTT	CASSLAGPGTDTQYF
-	14	TRBV28	TRBJ2-3	TRBD2	TGTGCCAGCAGGACCTCGGGAGGGGCAGATACGCAGTATTTT	CASRTSGGADTQYF
-	17	TRBV4-3	TRBJ2-1	TRBD2	TGCGCCAGCAGCCAAGATCCCAGCGGGAAACCCTTGGATGAGCAGTTCTTC	CASSQDPSGKPLDEQFF
-	15	TRBV19	TRBJ1-2	TRBD1	TGTGCCAGTAGTATAATGGACAGGGGTTCCTATGGCTACACCTTC	CASSIMDRGSYGYTF
-	15	TRBV2	TRBJ1-6	-	TGTGCCAGCAGGCCACAGGGAACGTATAATTCACCCCTCCACTTT	CASRPQGTYNSPLHF
-	13	TRBV6-1	TRBJ1-4	-	TGTGCCAGCAGTGATGGGTTGTATGAAAAACTGTTTTTT	CASSDGLYEKLFF
-	18	TRBV5-4	TRBJ2-2	-	TGTGCCAGCAGCTTGGGGCCGGGACGGCCTACGAACACCGGGGAGCTGTTTTTT	CASSLGPGRPTNTGELFF
-	17	TRBV7-6	TRBJ1-2	-	TGTGCCAGCAGCCCTGCTTTGGCCGGGACCTTTAACTATGGCTACACCTTC	CASSPALAGTFNYGYTF
-	11	TRBV6-1	TRBJ2-7	-	TGTGCCAGCACCAGGGGCTACGAGCAGTACTTC	CASTRGYEQYF
-	15	TRBV7-8	TRBJ1-1	TRBD1	TGTGCCAGCAGCTTAGCGAGGGGGCTGATAACTGAAGCTTTCTTT	CASSLARGLITEAFF
-	12	TRBV28	TRBJ1-3	-	TGTGCCAGCAGTTTATCGGGAAACACCATATATTTT	CASSLSGNTIYF
-	15	TRBV7-2	TRBJ1-5	TRBD1	TGTGCCAGCACCCGGGACAGGGGTCCGAATCAGCCCCAGCATTTT	CASTRDRGPNQPQHF
-	14	TRBV18	TRBJ1-2	-	TGTGCCAGCTCCCAAGGAGTACTGTACTATGGCTACACCTTC	CASSQGVLYYGYTF